This T cell receptor beta chain was sequenced for a study of blood T cells in healthy people across ages. Through a sample-barcoded 5' primer and a J-beta primer mix, a second PCR was run for about 6 to 11 cycles. TCRdb independently ran MiXCR on the 5' RACE reads; one entry per CDR3 protein. There are 1.5 million or so distinct CDR3 sequences in the sample; roughly two fifths occur only once, and about 4% lies in the top ten. This clonotype was found many times. Germline loops: CDR1 SGHRS, CDR2 YFSETQ. The ends were cut back, 0 bases at V and 11 bases at J, with 13 bases in the middle. The CDR3 is 13 amino acids.

Material for sequencing was blood. This TCR was sampled from a young woman in good health. The V and J genes are TRBV5-1 and TRBJ2-3; D is undetermined. Written as DNA, the CDR3 is TGCGCCAGCAGCTTGGGGCTGACTGAGTGGCAGTATTTT. Protein: CASSLGLTEWQYF.